The 22 T cell receptor beta chains below were found in one sample sequenced in a study of cytomegalovirus exposure and HLA in healthy donors. TCRdb's table, derived via immunoSEQ multiplex PCR, lists solely in-frame clones and lacks some. The table includes about 140,000 clones, 70% to 90% detected once. The sample was PBMCs. The origin of the receptors is a woman between 25 and 40 years old in good health and CMV-seronegative.

V gene TRBV11-2 combines with J gene TRBJ1-1; TRBD1 aligns across 11 bases. From germline, CDR1 is SGHAT and CDR2 FQNNGV. This CDR3 contains 16 residues. J lost 0 bases, V lost 5 bases, and 5 bases had no gene match. The CDR3 loop is CASSPRDRGLNTEAFF. Here the CDR3 DNA reads TGTGCCAGCAGCCCTAGGGACAGGGGGTTGAACACTGAAGCTTTCTTT.

The chain combines TRBV19 with TRBJ2-2; D might be TRBD1 (6 bases). Germline CDR1 is LNHDA and CDR2 is SQIVND (reference sequence). The CDR3 length is 17 residues. V lost 1 base and J 5 bases, leaving 17 bases between the germline ends. The CDR3 protein is CASSIASLGARTGELFF. CDR3 bases: TGTGCCAGTAGTATAGCTAGCCTGGGGGCAAGGACCGGGGAGCTGTTTTTT.

This chain connects TRBV27 to TRBJ2-3; D unclear. V was cut by 0 bases and J by 0 bases, with 4 bases left in between. The length of the CDR3 is 14 residues. CDR1 MNHEY and CDR2 SMNVEV come from the germline V gene (reference sequence). This CDR3 reads CASSLSVSTDTQYF. The CDR3 DNA follows: TGTGCCAGCAGTTTATCTGTAAGCACAGATACGCAGTATTTT.

The chain couples TRBV11-2 to TRBJ2-7; 11 bases are shared with TRBD1. The CDR3 runs to 14 residues. Losses at the gene ends were 3 bases for V and 5 bases for J; bases not matched to a gene: 3. The germline gives CDR1 SGHAT, CDR2 FQNNGV. CDR3 sequence: CASSFGTGGHEQYF. The CDR3 DNA follows: TGTGCCAGCAGCTTTGGGACAGGGGGGCACGAGCAGTACTTC.

The rearrangement joins TRBV11-2 to TRBJ1-1, with D unclear. Germline assignment: CDR1 SGHAT and CDR2 FQNNGV. The CDR3 covers 14 residues. V was trimmed by 10 bases and J by 4 bases, leaving 19 bases between them. The CDR3 sequence: CATTWGGPLTEAFF. The CDR3 bases are TGTGCCACCACCTGGGGAGGACCTCTCACTGAAGCTTTCTTT.

This rearrangement joins TRBV5-1 to TRBJ2-7; possibly TRBD1 for D (5 bases). V was pared by 0 bases and J by 2 bases, with 12 bases between. CDR1 is SGHRS, CDR2 YFSETQ, per germline. The CDR3 loop spans 15 amino acids. This CDR3 reads CASSLGGLTTYEQYF. The CDR3 DNA follows: TGCGCCAGCAGCTTGGGGGGCCTAACCACCTACGAGCAGTACTTC.

The V and J genes are TRBV4-2 and TRBJ2-7; 12 bases agree with TRBD2. From germline, CDR1 is LGHNA and CDR2 YNFKEQ. Trimming at V came to 4 bases and at J to 4 bases, leaving 5 bases not matched to a gene. The CDR3 is 15 residues long. CDR3 protein: CASSRGLAGSYEQYF. CDR3 nucleotides: TGTGCCAGCAGCCGCGGACTAGCGGGGTCATACGAGCAGTACTTC.

The chain is built from TRBV28 and TRBJ2-7; 9 nucleotides match TRBD1. Per germline, CDR1 MDHEN and CDR2 SYDVKM. CDR3 length: 12 residues. The junction had 1 base not matched to a gene; V was cut back by 5 bases and J by 5 bases. CDR3 in DNA: TGTGCCAGCAGTACAGGGGGCAACGAGCAGTACTTC. Translated: CASSTGGNEQYF.

This clone was recorded once. The rearrangement joins TRBV11-2 to TRBJ1-2; TRBD1 agrees at 7 bases. V shed 1 base, J shed 8 bases, and the junction held 7 bases outside the gene matches. Germline CDR1 is SGHAT and CDR2 is FQNNGV. The CDR3 contains 14 residues. Here the CDR3 DNA reads TGTGCCAGCAGCTTAGGACAGGGATTAGGAGGCTACACCTTC. Protein: CASSLGQGLGGYTF. Based on the CDR3 plus reference TRBV11-2 and TRBJ1-2, the full variable domain is EAGVAQSPRYKIIEKRQSVAFWCNPISGHATLYWYQQILGQGPKLLIQFQNNGVVDDSQLPKDRFSAERLKGVDSTLKIQPAKLEDSAVYLCASSLGQGLGGYTFGSGTRLTVV.

Details on this clone: It may be a read error: a sequence one base away is much more abundant. The DNA of the CDR3 is TGTGCCAGCAGCGTAGAGGGAGAAGCTGGAAACACCATATATTTT. It translates to CASSVEGEAGNTIYF. The chain couples TRBV9 to TRBJ1-3; unclear D gene. Looked up from germline, CDR1 is SGDLS and CDR2 is YYNGEE. This CDR3 has 15 amino acids. Trimming shortened V by 0 bases and J by 2 bases, and 9 bases separated the two germline ends.

The chain joins TRBV29-1 to TRBJ2-7, with TRBD2 matching over 16 bases. In germline, CDR1 is SQVTM, CDR2 ANQGSEA. This CDR3 has 16 residues. The J segment lost 2 bases and the V segment lost 6 bases, leaving 7 bases of the junction unmatched. CDR3 region: CSVEGLAGGSAYEQYF. CDR3 in DNA: TGCAGCGTGGAGGGACTAGCGGGGGGGAGCGCCTACGAGCAGTACTTC.

V gene TRBV19 combines with J gene TRBJ2-6; 7 nucleotides agree with TRBD1. V shed 6 bases and J 0 bases; nucleotides not matched to a gene: 8. Germline assignment: CDR1 LNHDA and CDR2 SQIVND (reference sequence). The CDR3 is 17 residues long. CDR3 in amino acids: CASSPGQLNSGANVLTF. For the CDR3, the DNA is TGTGCCAGTAGCCCGGGACAGCTTAACTCTGGGGCCAACGTCCTGACTTTC.

The V and J genes are TRBV5-5 and TRBJ2-7, with D hard to call. Germline values: CDR1 SGHKS, CDR2 YYEKEE (reference sequence). Trimming removed 0 bases at V and 6 bases at J, with 16 bases between. The CDR3 runs to 15 residues. CDR3 DNA: TGTGCCAGCAGCTTGGGCGCAGTTACATCGGGCGAGCAGTACTTC. As protein: CASSLGAVTSGEQYF.

The J gene is TRBJ2-7, the V gene TRBV5-4; 7 bases fit TRBD1. The junction had 10 bases not matched to a gene; V was cut back by 4 bases and J by 0 bases. Germline V gene data show CDR1 as SGHNT and CDR2 as YYREEE (reference sequence). This CDR3 has 16 amino acids. CDR3 bases: TGTGCCAGCAGCCCGTCCGCGACAGGGAGCTCCTACGAGCAGTACTTC. Encoded protein: CASSPSATGSSYEQYF.

The chain has TRBV10-3 and TRBJ2-7, with 7 bases identical to TRBD1. CDR3 length equals 12 residues. V was clipped by 8 bases and J by 1 base; unmatched bases: 2. In germline, CDR1 is ENHRY, CDR2 SYGVKD. The CDR3 here is CAIGGQSYEQYF. The CDR3 bases are TGTGCCATCGGGGGACAGTCCTACGAGCAGTACTTC.

The CDR3 nucleotides are TGTGCCAGCAGTTTGACAGGGGAGGGAAAACTGTTTTTT. The encoded protein is CASSLTGEGKLFF. This sequence joins TRBV28 and TRBJ1-4, with 8 positions matching TRBD1. With 3 bases clipped from V and 10 bases from J, the junction kept 4 bases outside the gene matches. This CDR3 spans 13 amino acids. The germline V gene has CDR1 MDHEN and CDR2 SYDVKM.

This clone occurred once. The chain carries TRBV30 and TRBJ1-5; D call uncertain. The CDR3 loop spans 13 amino acids. CDR1 GTSNPN and CDR2 SVGIG come from the germline V gene (reference sequence). Trimming cost V 5 bases and J 7 bases, with 15 bases left between them. The CDR3 loop reads CAWDSGVEQPQHF. The CDR3 DNA follows: TGTGCCTGGGATAGCGGGGTTGAACAGCCCCAGCATTTT.

The V gene is TRBV5-1, the J gene TRBJ2-7; D perhaps matches TRBD1 (6 bases). CDR1 and CDR2 (germline): SGHRS, YFSETQ. The CDR3 has 15 residues. The V end was cut by 0 bases, the J end by 6 bases, with 16 bases between. CDR3 residues: CASSLAGTISGEQYF. The DNA for the CDR3 is TGCGCCAGCAGCTTGGCCGGGACAATCTCTGGCGAGCAGTACTTC.

This rearrangement joins TRBV5-1 to TRBJ1-2; no firm D call. The CDR3 has 18 residues. V was trimmed by 5 bases and J by 3 bases, leaving 26 bases between them. Germline V gene data show CDR1 as SGHRS and CDR2 as YFSETQ. DNA of the CDR3: TGCGCCAGCAGTCGGGAGGGCCGAGCCACTACTTGGGACTATGGCTACACCTTC. Translation gives CASSREGRATTWDYGYTF.

The V call is TRBV7-8, the J call TRBJ2-3; TRBD1 might be the D (5 bases). The V end was cut by 6 bases, the J end by 0 bases, with 16 bases between. The CDR3 covers 16 residues. CDR1 and CDR2 (germline): SGHVS, FQNEAQ. CDR3 DNA: TGTGCCAGCAGACCAAGGCTGGGGCCAAGCACAGATACGCAGTATTTT. Protein product: CASRPRLGPSTDTQYF.

The rearrangement joins TRBV7-8 to TRBJ1-1; D might be TRBD1 (5 bases). V dropped 5 bases and J dropped 5 bases, with 24 bases sitting between them. The CDR3 extends over 17 amino acids. CDR1 SGHVS and CDR2 FQNEAQ come from the germline V gene. The CDR3 region is CASSPGRSRRGGTEAFF. CDR3 coding DNA: TGTGCCAGCAGCCCAGGGCGTTCCCGGAGGGGAGGAACTGAAGCTTTCTTT. Based on the CDR3 plus reference TRBV7-8 and TRBJ1-1, the full variable domain is GAGVSQSPRYKVAKRGQDVALRCDPISGHVSLFWYQQALGQGPEFLTYFQNEAQLDKSGLPSDRFFAERPEGSVSTLKIQRTQQEDSAVYLCASSPGRSRRGGTEAFFGQGTRLTVV.

There are a few counts of this clone. The chain has TRBV4-3 and TRBJ1-5; no reliable D call. Germline CDR1 and CDR2: LGHNA and YSLEER. This CDR3 region has 14 residues. Trimming took 4 bases from V and 3 from J, leaving 10 bases between them. The CDR3 DNA sequence: TGCGCCAGCAGCCTCGACCACTACAATCAGCCCCAGCATTTT. Its translation is CASSLDHYNQPQHF.